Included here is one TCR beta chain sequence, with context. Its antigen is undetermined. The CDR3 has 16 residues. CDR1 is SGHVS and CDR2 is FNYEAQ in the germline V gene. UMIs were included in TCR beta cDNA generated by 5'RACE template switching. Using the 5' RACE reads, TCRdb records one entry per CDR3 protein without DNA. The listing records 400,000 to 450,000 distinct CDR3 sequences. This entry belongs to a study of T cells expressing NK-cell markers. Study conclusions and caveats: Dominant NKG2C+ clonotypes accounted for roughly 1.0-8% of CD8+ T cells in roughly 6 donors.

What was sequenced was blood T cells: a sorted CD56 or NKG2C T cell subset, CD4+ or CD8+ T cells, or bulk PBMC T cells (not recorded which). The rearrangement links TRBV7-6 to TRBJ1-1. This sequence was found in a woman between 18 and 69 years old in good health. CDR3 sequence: CASSLGVRGADTEAFF.